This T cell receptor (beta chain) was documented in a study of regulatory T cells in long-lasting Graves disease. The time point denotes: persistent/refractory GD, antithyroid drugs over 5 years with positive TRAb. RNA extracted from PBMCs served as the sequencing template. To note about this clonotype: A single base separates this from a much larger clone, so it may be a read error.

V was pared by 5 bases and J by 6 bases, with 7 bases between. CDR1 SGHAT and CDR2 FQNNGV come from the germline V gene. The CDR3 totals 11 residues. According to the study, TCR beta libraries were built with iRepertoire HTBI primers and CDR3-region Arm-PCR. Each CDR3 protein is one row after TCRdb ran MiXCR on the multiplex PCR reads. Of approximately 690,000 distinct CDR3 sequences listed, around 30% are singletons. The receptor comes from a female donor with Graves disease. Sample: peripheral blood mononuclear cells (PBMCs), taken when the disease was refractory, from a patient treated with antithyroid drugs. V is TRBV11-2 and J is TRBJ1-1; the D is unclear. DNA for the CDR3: TGTGCCAGCAGCCCGGGGTCTGAAGCTTTCTTT. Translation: CASSPGSEAFF. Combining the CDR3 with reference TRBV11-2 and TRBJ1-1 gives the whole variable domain EAGVAQSPRYKIIEKRQSVAFWCNPISGHATLYWYQQILGQGPKLLIQFQNNGVVDDSQLPKDRFSAERLKGVDSTLKIQPAKLEDSAVYLCASSPGSEAFFGQGTRLTVV.